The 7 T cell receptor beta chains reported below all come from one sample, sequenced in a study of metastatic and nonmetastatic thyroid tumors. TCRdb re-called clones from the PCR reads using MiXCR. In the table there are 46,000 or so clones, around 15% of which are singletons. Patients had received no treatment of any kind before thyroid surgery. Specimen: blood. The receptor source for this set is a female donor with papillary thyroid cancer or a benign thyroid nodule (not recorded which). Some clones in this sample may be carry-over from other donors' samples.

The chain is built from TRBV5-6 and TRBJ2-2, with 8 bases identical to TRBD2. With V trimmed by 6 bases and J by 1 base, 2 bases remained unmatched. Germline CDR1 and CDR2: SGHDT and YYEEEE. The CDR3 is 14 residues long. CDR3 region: CASMTSVNTGELFF. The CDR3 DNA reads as TGTGCCAGCATGACTAGCGTGAACACCGGGGAGCTGTTTTTT.

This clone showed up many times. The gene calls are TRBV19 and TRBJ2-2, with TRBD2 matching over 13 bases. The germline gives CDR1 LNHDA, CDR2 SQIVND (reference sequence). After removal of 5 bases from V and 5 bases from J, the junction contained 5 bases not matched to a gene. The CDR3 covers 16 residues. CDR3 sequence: CASSPLAGGGTGELFF. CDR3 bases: TGTGCCAGTAGTCCACTAGCGGGAGGGGGAACCGGGGAGCTGTTTTTT. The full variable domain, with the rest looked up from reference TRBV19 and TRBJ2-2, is DGGITQSPKYLFRKEGQNVTLSCEQNLNHDAMYWYRQDPGQGLRLIYYSQIVNDFQKGDIAEGYSVSREKKESFPLTVTSAQKNPTAFYLCASSPLAGGGTGELFFGEGSRLTVL.

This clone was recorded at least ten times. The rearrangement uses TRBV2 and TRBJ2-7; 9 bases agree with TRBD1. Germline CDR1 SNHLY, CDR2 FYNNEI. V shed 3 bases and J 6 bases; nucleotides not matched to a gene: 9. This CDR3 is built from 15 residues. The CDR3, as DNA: TGTGCCAGCAGTGAGCTTCGGGACAGGGATGGCGAGCAGTACTTC. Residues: CASSELRDRDGEQYF.

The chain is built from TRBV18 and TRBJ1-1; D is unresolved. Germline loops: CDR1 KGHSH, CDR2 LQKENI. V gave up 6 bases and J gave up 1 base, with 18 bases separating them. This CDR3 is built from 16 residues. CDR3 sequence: CASSRGSGEGNTEAFF. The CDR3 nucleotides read TGTGCCAGCTCGCGAGGGTCGGGCGAGGGGAACACTGAAGCTTTCTTT.

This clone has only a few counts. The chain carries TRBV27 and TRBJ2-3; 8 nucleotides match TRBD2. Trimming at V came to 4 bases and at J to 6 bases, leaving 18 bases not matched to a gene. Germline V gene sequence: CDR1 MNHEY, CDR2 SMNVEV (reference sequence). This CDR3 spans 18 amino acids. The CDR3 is CASSSKGTSGRGVDTQYF. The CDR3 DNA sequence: TGTGCCAGCAGTTCAAAGGGGACTAGTGGGAGAGGGGTGGATACGCAGTATTTT.

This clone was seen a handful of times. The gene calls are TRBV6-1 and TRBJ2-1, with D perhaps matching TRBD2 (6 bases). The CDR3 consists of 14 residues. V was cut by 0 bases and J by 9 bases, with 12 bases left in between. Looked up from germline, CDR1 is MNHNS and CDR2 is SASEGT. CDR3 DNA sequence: TGTGCCAGCAGTGAAGCATTGGGGGAGGCTGAGCAGTTCTTC. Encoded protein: CASSEALGEAEQFF.

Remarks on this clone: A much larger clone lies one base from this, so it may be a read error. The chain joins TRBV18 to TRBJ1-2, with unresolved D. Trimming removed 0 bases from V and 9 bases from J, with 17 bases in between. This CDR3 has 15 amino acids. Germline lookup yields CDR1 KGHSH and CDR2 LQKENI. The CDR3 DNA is TGTGCCAGCTCACCACCGACCCCCGGCCAGGATCGCTACACCTTC. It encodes CASSPPTPGQDRYTF.